This TCR beta chain stems from a study of regulatory T cells in long-lasting Graves disease. General study results and limits: Persistent disease was associated with favored TRBV28 usage and with favored use of TRBJ1-2 and TRBJ2-5. Study was limited to peripheral blood, excluding thyroid tissue.

Time point noted: persistent/refractory GD, antithyroid drugs over 5 years with positive TRAb. Construction of the TCR library relied on RNA isolated from PBMCs. Graves' disease was diagnosed by American Thyroid Association guidelines. Only a few counts were recorded for this clonotype. The antigen remains undetermined. The CDR3 is 14 amino acids. From germline, CDR1 is SGHDN and CDR2 FVKESK. V lost 4 bases to trimming and J lost 6 bases, with 15 bases between them. Arm-PCR of CDR3 regions with iRepertoire HTBI primers generated TCR beta libraries. TCRdb reprocessed the multiplex PCR reads via MiXCR and lists one record per CDR3 protein. The sample yields approximately 400,000 distinct CDR3 sequences, less than 25% seen once.

The chain has TRBV14 and TRBJ2-5; D is possibly TRBD1 (5 bases). The receptor was derived from a female donor with Graves disease. The sample was peripheral blood mononuclear cells (PBMCs), taken when the disease was refractory, from a patient treated with antithyroid drugs. CDR3: CASSPRQISKTQYF. CDR3 coding DNA: TGTGCCAGCAGCCCCCGACAGATCTCGAAGACCCAGTACTTC.